Sequencing of this T cell receptor (beta chain) was carried out in a study of cytomegalovirus exposure and HLA in healthy donors. Germline loops: CDR1 ENHRY, CDR2 SYGVKD. This CDR3 is built from 12 residues. Trimming removed 2 bases at V and 6 bases at J, with 8 bases between. Researchers ran the PCR with 60 Vbeta and 13 Jbeta primers. Only in-frame clones appear in the TCRdb table, and some are missing; sequencing was by immunoSEQ multiplex PCR. The repertoire holds tens of thousands of clones, with over 60% as singletons. Sample: PBMCs. The J gene is TRBJ2-7, the V gene TRBV10-3; the D gene is possibly TRBD1 (6 bases). This receptor was identified in a man aged 45-65 years in good health and CMV-seropositive. For the CDR3, the DNA is TGTGCCATCAGTGAGAAGGGGGTCGAGCAGTACTTC. Translated, it gives CAISEKGVEQYF.